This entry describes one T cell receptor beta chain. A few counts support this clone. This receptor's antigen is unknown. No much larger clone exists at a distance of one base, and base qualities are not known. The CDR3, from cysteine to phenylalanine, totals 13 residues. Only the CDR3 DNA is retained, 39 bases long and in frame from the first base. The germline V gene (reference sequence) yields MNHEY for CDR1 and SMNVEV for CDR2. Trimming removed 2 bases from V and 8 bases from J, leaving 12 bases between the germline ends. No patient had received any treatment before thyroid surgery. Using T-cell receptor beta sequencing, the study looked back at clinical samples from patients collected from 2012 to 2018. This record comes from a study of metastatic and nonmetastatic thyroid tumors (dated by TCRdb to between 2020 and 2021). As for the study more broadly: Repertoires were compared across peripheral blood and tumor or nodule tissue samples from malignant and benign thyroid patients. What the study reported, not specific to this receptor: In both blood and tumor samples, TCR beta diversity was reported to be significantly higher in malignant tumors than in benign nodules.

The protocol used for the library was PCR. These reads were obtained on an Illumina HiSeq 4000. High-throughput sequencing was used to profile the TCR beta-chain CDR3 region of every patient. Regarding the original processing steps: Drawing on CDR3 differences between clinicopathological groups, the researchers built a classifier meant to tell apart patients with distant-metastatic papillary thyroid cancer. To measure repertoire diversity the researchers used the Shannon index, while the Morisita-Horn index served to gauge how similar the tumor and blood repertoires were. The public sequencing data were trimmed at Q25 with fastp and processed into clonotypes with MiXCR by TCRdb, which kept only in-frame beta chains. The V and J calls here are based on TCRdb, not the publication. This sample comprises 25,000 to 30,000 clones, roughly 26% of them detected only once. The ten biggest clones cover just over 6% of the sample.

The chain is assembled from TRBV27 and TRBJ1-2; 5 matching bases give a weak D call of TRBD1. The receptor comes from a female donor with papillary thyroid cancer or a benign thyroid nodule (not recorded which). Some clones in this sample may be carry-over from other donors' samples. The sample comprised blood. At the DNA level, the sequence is TGTGCCAGCAGTTTAGTAAGGGGTAACGGCTACACCTTC. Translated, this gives CASSLVRGNGYTF.